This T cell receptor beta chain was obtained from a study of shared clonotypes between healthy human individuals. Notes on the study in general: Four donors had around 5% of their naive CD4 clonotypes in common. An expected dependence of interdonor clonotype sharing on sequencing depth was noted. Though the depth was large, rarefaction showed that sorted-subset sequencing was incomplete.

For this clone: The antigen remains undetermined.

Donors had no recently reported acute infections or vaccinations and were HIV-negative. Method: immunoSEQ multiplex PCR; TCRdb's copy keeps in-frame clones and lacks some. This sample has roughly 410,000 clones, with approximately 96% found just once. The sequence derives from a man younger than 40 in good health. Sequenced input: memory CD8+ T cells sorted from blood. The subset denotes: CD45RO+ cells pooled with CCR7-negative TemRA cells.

For the CDR3, the DNA is TGTGCCAGCAGCTTGCGACTAGCGGAGCAGTACTTC. Residues: CASSLRLAEQYF. This sequence joins TRBV5-6 and TRBJ2-7; 8 nucleotides match TRBD2. The germline V gene has CDR1 SGHDT and CDR2 YYEEEE. The CDR3 is made up of 12 amino acids. The V and J ends lost 1 base and 7 bases, in that order; junction bases with no gene match: 1.